The clone carrying this T cell receptor beta chain was seen more than once but under ten times. Its antigen is unidentified. Among the patients, none had received any treatment before thyroid surgery. This sample is drawn from a study of metastatic and nonmetastatic thyroid tumors. Study-wide context: Samples came from malignant and benign thyroid patients, and repertoires were compared across blood and tumor or nodule tissue.

This CDR3 has 15 residues. Germline V gene sequence: CDR1 MNHEY, CDR2 SVGAGI. After removal of 4 bases from V and 2 bases from J, the junction contained 4 bases not matched to a gene. As handled by the study authors: CDR3 was compared across clinicopathological groups, and the resulting differences were used to build a distant-metastasis classifier for papillary thyroid cancer. TCRdb reassembled clones from the PCR reads with MiXCR. TCRdb, rather than the study authors, made the V and J calls. The sample holds approximately 15,000 clones, 24% seen once. General study points: Patients with malignant thyroid tumors reportedly had significantly higher TCR beta diversity than those with benign nodules, in blood and tumor.

The V call is TRBV6-5, the J call TRBJ2-7, with 11 bases aligning to TRBD2. Sequencing was done on a sample of tumor tissue. The TCR originated in a female donor with papillary thyroid cancer or a benign thyroid nodule (not recorded which). Some clones in this sample may be carry-over from other donors' samples. The CDR3 nucleotides are TGTGCCAGCAGTTCACTAGCGGGAGAGACCTACGAGCAGTACTTC. Translating it yields CASSSLAGETYEQYF.